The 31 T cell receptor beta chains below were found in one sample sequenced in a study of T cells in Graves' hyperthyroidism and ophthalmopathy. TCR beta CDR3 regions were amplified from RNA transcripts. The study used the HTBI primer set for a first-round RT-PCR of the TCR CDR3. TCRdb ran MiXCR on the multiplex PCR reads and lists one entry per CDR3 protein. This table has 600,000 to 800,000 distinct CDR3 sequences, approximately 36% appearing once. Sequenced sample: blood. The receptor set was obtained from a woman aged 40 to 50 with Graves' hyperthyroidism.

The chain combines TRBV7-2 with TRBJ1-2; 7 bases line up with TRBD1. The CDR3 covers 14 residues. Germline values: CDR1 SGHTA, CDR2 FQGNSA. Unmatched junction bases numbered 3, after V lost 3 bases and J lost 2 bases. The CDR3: CASSFPDRNYGYTF. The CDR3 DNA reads TGTGCCAGCAGCTTTCCGGACAGGAACTATGGCTACACCTTC. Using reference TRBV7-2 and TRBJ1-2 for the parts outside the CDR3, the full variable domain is GAGVSQSPSNKVTEKGKDVELRCDPISGHTALYWYRQSLGQGLEFLIYFQGNSAPDKSGLPSDRFSAERTGGSVSTLTIQRTQQEDSAVYLCASSFPDRNYGYTFGSGTRLTVV.

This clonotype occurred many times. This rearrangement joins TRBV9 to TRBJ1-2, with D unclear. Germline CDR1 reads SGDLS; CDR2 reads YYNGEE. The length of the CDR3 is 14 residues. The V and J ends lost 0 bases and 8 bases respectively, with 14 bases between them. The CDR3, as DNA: TGTGCCAGCAGCGTAGGTGGGAAGCCGGGGGGCTACACCTTC. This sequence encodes CASSVGGKPGGYTF.

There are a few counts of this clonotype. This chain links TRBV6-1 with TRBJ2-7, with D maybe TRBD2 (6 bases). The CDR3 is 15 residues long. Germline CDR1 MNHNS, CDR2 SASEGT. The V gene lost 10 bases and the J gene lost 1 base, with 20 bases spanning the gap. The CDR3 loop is CATRGRGTASYEQYF. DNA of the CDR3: TGTGCCACTCGAGGGCGGGGCACAGCTTCCTACGAGCAGTACTTC.

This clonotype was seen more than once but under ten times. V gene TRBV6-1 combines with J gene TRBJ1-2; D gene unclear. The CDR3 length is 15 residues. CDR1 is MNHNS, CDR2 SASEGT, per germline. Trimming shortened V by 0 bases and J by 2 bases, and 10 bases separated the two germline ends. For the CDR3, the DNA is TGTGCCAGCAGTGAAGCACGGACGGAAAACTATGGCTACACCTTC. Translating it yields CASSEARTENYGYTF.

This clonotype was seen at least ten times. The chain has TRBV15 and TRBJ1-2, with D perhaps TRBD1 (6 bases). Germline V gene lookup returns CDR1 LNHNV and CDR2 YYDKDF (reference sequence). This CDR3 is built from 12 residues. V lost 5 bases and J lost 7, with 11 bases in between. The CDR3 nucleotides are TGTGCCACCAGCCGGGACACCGGTGGCTACACCTTC. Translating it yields CATSRDTGGYTF.

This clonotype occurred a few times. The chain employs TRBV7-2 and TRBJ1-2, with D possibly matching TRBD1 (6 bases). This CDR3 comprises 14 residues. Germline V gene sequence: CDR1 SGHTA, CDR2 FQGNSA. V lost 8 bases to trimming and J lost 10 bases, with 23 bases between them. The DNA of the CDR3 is TGTGCCAGCCGCTCCACGGGGGCCCAGAATTACTACACCTTC. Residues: CASRSTGAQNYYTF.

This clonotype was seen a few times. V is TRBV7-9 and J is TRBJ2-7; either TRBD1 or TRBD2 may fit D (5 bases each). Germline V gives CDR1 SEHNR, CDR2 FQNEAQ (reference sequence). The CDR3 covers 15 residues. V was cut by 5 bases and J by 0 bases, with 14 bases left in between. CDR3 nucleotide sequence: TGTGCCAGCAGCAACCAGGGAGCTCTCTCCTACGAGCAGTACTTC. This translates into CASSNQGALSYEQYF.

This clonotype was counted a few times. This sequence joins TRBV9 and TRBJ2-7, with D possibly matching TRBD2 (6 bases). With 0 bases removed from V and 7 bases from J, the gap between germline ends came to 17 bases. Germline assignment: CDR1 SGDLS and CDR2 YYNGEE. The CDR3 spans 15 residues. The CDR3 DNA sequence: TGTGCCAGCAGCGTAGCGGGGTTAGGCGGGGATGAGCAGTACTTC. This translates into CASSVAGLGGDEQYF.

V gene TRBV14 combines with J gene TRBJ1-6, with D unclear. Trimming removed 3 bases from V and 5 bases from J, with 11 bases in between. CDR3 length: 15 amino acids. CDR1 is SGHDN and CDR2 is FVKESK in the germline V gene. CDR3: CASSQGQPNNSPLHF. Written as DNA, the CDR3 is TGTGCCAGCAGCCAGGGCCAGCCTAATAATTCACCCCTCCACTTT. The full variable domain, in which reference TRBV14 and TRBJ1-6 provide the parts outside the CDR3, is EAGVTQFPSHSVIEKGQTVTLRCDPISGHDNLYWYRRVMGKEIKFLLHFVKESKQDESGMPNNRFLAERTGGTYSTLKVQPAELEDSGVYFCASSQGQPNNSPLHFGNGTRLTVT.

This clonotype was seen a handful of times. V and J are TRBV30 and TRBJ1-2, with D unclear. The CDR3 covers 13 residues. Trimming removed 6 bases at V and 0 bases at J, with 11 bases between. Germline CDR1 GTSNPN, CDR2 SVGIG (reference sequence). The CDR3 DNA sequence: TGTGCCTGCCCGGACGGCGCTAACTATGGCTACACCTTC. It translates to CACPDGANYGYTF.

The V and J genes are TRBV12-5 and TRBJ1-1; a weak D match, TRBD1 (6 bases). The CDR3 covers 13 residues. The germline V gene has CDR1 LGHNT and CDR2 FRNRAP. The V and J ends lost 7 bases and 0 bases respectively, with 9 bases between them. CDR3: CASDGQLNTEAFF. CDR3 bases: TGTGCTAGTGACGGACAGCTGAACACTGAAGCTTTCTTT.

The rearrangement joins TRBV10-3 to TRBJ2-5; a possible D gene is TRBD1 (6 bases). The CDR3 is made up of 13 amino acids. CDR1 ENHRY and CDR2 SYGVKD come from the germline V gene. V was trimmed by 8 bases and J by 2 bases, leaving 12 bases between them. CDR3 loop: CAIWGPPQETQYF. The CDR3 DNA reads TGTGCCATCTGGGGGCCTCCACAAGAGACCCAGTACTTC.

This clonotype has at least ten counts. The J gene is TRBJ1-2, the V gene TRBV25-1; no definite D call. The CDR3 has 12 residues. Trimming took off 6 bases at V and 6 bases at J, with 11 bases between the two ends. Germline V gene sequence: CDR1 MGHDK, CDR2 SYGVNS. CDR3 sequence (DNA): TGTGCCAGCAGGGGGAGGGTCCATGGCTACACCTTC. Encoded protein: CASRGRVHGYTF.

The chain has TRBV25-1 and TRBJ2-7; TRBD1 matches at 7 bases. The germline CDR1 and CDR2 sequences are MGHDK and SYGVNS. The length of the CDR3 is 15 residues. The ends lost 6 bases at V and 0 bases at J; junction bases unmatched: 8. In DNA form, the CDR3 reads TGTGCCAGCAGGCCAGGACAGGCCTACTCCTACGAGCAGTACTTC. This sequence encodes CASRPGQAYSYEQYF.

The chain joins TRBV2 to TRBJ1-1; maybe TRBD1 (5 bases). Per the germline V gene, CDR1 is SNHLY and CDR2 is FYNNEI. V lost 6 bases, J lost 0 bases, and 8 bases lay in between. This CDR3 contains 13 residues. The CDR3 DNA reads TGTGCCAGCAGAGTGGACATGAACACTGAAGCTTTCTTT. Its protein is CASRVDMNTEAFF.

The CDR3 loop is CASSDRASNYGYTF. The CDR3 DNA reads as TGTGCCAGCAGTGACCGAGCCTCTAACTATGGCTACACCTTC. This chain uses TRBV28 with TRBJ1-2; D not resolved. The CDR3 is 14 amino acids. The germline CDR1 and CDR2 sequences are MDHEN and SYDVKM. V shed 5 bases and J shed 0 bases, with 10 bases lying between them.

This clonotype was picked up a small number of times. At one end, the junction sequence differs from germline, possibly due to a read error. The CDR3 protein is CASNKAGHSNEQYF. The CDR3, as DNA: TGTGCCAGTAACAAGGCGGGGCACTCCAACGAGCAGTACTTC. This chain links TRBV28 with TRBJ2-7; TRBD2 is a possible D gene (6 bases). There are 14 residues in the CDR3. Germline V lookup: CDR1 MDHEN, CDR2 SYDVKM.

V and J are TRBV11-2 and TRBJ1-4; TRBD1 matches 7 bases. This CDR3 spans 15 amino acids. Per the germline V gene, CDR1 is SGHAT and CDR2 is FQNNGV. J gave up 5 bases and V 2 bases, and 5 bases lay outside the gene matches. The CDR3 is CASSLQTGQNEKLFF. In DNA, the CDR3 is TGTGCCAGCAGCTTACAGACGGGACAGAATGAAAAACTGTTTTTT.

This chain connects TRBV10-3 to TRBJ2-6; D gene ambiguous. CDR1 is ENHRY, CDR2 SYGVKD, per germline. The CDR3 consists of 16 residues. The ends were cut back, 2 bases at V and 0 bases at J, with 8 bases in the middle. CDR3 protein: CAISEAPISGANVLTF. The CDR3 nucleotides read TGTGCCATCAGTGAGGCACCGATCTCTGGGGCCAACGTCCTGACTTTC.

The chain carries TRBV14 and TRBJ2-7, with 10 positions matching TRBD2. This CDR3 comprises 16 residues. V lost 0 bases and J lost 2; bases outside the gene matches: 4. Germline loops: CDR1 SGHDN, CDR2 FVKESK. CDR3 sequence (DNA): TGTGCCAGCAGCCAAGAATTTGGGACTAGCGCCTACGAGCAGTACTTC. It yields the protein CASSQEFGTSAYEQYF.

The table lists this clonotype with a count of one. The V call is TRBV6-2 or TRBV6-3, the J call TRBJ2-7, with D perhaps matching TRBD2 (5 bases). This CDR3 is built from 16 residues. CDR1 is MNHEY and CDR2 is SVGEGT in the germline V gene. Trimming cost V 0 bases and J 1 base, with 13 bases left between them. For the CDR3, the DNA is TGTGCCAGCAGTTACTCCCGGGAAGAGGGTTCCTACGAGCAGTACTTC. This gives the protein CASSYSREEGSYEQYF.

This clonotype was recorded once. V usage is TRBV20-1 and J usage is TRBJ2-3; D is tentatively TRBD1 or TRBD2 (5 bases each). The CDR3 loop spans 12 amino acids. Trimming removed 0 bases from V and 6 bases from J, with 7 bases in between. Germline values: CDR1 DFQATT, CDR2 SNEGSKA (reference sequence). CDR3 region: CSAREGTDTQYF. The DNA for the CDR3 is TGCAGTGCTAGAGAGGGGACGGATACGCAGTATTTT.

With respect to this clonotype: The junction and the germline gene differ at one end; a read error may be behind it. DNA of the CDR3: TGTGCCAGCAGTTACTATCCAGGGGCGAACACTGAAGCTTCCTTT. It encodes CASSYYPGANTEASF. The J gene is TRBJ1-1, the V gene TRBV6-5; a possible D gene is TRBD1 (6 bases). CDR3 length: 15 amino acids. Germline CDR1 reads MNHEY; CDR2 reads SVGAGI.

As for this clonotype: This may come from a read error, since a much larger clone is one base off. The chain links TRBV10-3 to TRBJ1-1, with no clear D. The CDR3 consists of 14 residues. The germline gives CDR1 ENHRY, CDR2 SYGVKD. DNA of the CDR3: TGTGCCATCAGTGAGCCCTTTCGGGGTAGAGAAGCTCTCTTT. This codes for CAISEPFRGREALF.

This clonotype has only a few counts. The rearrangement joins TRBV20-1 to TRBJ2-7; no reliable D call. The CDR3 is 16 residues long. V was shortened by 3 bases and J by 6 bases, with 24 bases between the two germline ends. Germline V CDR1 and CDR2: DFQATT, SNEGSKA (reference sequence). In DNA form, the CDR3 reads TGCAGTGCTAGGGGCCCGAGACGCCTCAAGGACGGCGAGCAGTACTTC. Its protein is CSARGPRRLKDGEQYF.

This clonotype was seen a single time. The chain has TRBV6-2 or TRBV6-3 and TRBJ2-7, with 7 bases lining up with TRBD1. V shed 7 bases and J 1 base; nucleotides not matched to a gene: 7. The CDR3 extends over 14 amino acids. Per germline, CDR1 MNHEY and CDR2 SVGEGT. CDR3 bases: TGTGCCAGCACCTTCTGGGGACAGTCCTACGAGCAGTACTTC. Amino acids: CASTFWGQSYEQYF.

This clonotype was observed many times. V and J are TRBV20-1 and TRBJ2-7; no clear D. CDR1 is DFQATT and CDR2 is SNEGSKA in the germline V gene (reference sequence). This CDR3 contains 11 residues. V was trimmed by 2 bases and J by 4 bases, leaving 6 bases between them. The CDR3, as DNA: TGCAGTGCTAGACAGCAGTACGAGCAGTACTTC. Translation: CSARQQYEQYF.

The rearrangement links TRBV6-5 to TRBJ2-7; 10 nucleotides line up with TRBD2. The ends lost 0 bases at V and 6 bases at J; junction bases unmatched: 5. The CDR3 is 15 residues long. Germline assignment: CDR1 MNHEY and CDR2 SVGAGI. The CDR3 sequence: CASSYSPSGSGEQYF. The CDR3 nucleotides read TGTGCCAGCAGTTACTCGCCTAGCGGGAGTGGCGAGCAGTACTTC.

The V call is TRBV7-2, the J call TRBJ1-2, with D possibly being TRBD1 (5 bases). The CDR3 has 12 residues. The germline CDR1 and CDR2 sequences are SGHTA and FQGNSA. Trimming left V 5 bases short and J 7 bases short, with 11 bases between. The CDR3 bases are TGTGCCAGCAGCCGGGGCTACGGTGGCTACACCTTC. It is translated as CASSRGYGGYTF.

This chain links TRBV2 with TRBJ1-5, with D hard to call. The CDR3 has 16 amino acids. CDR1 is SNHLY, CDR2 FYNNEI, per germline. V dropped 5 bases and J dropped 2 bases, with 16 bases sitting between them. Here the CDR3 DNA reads TGTGCCAGCAGTAGAAGCCCGGGATGGGGCAATCAGCCCCAGCATTTT. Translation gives CASSRSPGWGNQPQHF. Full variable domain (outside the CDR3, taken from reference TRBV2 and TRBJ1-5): EPEVTQTPSHQVTQMGQEVILRCVPISNHLYFYWYRQILGQKVEFLVSFYNNEISEKSEIFDDQFSVERPDGSNFTLKIRSTKLEDSAMYFCASSRSPGWGNQPQHFGDGTRLSIL.

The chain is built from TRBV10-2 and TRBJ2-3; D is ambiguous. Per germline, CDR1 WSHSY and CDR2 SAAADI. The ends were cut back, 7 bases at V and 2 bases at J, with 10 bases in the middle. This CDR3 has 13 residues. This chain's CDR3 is CASNQVTTDTQYF. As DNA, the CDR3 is TGCGCCAGCAACCAAGTAACCACAGATACGCAGTATTTT.